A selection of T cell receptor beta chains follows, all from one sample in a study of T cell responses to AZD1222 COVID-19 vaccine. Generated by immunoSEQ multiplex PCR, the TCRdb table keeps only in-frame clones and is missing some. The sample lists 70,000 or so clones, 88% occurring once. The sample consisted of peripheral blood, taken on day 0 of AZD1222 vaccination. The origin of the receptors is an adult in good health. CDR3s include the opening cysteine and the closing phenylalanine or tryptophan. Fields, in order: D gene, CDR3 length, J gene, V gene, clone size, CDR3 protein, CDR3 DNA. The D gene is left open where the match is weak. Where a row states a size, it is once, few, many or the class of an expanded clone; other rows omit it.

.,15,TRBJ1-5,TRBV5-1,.,CASSPGTDSNQPQHF,TGCGCCAGCAGCCCCGGGACCGATAGCAATCAGCCCCAGCATTTT
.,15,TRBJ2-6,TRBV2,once,CASRAPGSGANVLTF,TGTGCCAGCAGGGCACCAGGGTCTGGGGCCAACGTCCTGACTTTC
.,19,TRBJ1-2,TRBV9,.,CASSAAGGRSFRLNYGYTF,TGTGCCAGCAGCGCTGCGGGGGGACGCTCATTTCGACTCAACTATGGCTACACCTTC
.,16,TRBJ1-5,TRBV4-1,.,CASSQDSWNSNQPQHF,TGCGCCAGCAGCCAAGACAGTTGGAATAGCAATCAGCCCCAGCATTTT
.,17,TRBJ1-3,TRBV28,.,CASSPAGGGYSGNTIYF,TGTGCCAGCAGTCCCGCCGGAGGCGGCTACTCTGGAAACACCATATATTTT
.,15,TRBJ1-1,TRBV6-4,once,CASSDLFGGWGEAFF,TGTGCCAGCAGTGACTTATTTGGGGGGTGGGGTGAAGCTTTCTTT
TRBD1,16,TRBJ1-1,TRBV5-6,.,CASSGQQGAGDTEAFF,TGTGCCAGCAGCGGACAACAGGGGGCAGGAGACACTGAAGCTTTCTTT
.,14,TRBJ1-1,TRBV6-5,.,CASSSQGSGTEAFF,TGTGCCAGCAGTTCGCAGGGGAGTGGGACTGAAGCTTTCTTT
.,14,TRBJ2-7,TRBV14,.,CASSQVGVVYEQYF,TGTGCCAGCAGCCAAGTGGGAGTGGTCTACGAGCAGTACTTC
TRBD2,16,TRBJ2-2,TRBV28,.,CASVGRGGANTGELFF,TGTGCCAGCGTCGGCCGGGGGGGCGCGAACACCGGGGAGCTGTTTTTT
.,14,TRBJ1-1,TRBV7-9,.,CASSPANPNTEAFF,TGTGCCAGCAGCCCCGCAAACCCTAACACTGAAGCTTTCTTT
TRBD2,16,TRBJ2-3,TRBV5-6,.,CASSSRTSGLRDTQYF,TGTGCCAGCAGCTCTCGGACTAGCGGGCTAAGGGATACGCAGTATTTT
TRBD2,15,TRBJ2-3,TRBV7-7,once,CASSLTSGRTDTQYF,TGTGCCAGCAGCTTGACTAGCGGACGCACAGATACGCAGTATTTT
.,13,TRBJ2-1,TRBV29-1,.,CSVTDYLDNEQFF,TGCAGCGTAACGGACTACTTGGACAATGAGCAGTTCTTC
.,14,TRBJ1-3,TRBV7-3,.,CASSPTGSGNTIYF,TGTGCCAGCAGCCCCACGGGCTCTGGAAACACCATATATTTT
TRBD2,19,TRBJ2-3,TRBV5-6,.,CASSSPRATRGGPPDTQYF,TGTGCCAGCAGCTCCCCCAGGGCTACGCGGGGGGGCCCCCCAGATACGCAGTATTTT
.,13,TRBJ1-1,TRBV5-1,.,CASSLAADTEAFF,TGCGCCAGCAGCTTGGCCGCTGACACTGAAGCTTTCTTT
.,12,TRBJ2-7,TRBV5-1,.,CASSVSGCEQYF,TGCGCCAGCAGCGTTAGTGGCTGCGAGCAGTACTTC
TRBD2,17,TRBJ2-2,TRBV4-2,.,CASSQPGTSGSTGELFF,TGTGCCAGCAGCCAGCCCGGGACTAGCGGGAGTACCGGGGAGCTGTTTTTT
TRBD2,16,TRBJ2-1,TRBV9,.,CASSPKGLAGYNEQFF,TGTGCCAGCAGCCCAAAGGGACTAGCGGGCTACAATGAGCAGTTCTTC
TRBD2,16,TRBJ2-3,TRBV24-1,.,CATSDFVAGGTDTQYF,TGTGCCACCAGTGATTTCGTAGCGGGGGGCACAGATACGCAGTATTTT
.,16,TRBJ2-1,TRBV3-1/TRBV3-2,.,CASSHRGSYSYNEQFF,TGTGCCAGCAGCCATCGGGGGAGTTATTCCTACAATGAGCAGTTCTTC
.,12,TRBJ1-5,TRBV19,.,CASSGWDQPQHF,TGTGCCAGTAGCGGGTGGGATCAGCCCCAGCATTTT
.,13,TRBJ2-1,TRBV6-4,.,CASSAVNGNEQFF,TGTGCCAGCAGTGCTGTTAACGGCAATGAGCAGTTCTTC
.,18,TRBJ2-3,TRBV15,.,CATSRTILTRGLTDTQYF,TGTGCCACCAGCAGAACCATACTCACCCGAGGTCTCACAGATACGCAGTATTTT
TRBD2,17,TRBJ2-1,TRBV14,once,CASSQTSGARPYNEQFF,TGTGCCAGCAGCCAAACTAGCGGGGCGCGACCCTACAATGAGCAGTTCTTC
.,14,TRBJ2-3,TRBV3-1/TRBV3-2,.,CASSRPDSTDTQYF,TGTGCCAGCAGCCGCCCGGACAGCACAGATACGCAGTATTTT
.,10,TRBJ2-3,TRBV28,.,CASGDNTQYF,TGTGCCAGCGGGGATAATACGCAGTATTTT
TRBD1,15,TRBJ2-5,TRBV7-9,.,CASSLRQGRKETQYF,TGTGCCAGCAGCCTCAGACAGGGGCGAAAAGAGACCCAGTACTTC
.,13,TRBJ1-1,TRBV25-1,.,CASRTGQITEAFF,TGTGCCAGCAGGACGGGACAAATCACTGAAGCTTTCTTT
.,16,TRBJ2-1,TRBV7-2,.,CASSPRGSFITNEQFF,TGTGCCAGCAGCCCACGGGGGAGCTTCATTACGAATGAGCAGTTCTTC
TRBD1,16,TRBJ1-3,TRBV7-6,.,CASSLVPGQGGNTIYF,TGTGCCAGCAGCTTAGTTCCGGGACAGGGAGGAAACACCATATATTTT
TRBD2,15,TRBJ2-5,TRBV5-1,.,CASSLVPSGRETQYF,TGCGCCAGCAGCTTGGTCCCTAGCGGGAGGGAGACCCAGTACTTC
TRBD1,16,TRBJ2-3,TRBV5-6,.,CASSFSTGGNTDTQYF,TGTGCCAGCAGCTTTTCGACAGGGGGCAACACAGATACGCAGTATTTT
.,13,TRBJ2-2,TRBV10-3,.,CAISEQPTGELFF,TGTGCCATCAGTGAACAGCCGACCGGGGAGCTGTTTTTT
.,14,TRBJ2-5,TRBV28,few,CASSPVRGSETQYF,TGTGCCAGCAGTCCCGTTAGAGGGTCAGAGACCCAGTACTTC
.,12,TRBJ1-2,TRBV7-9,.,CASSSTSYGYTF,TGTGCCAGCAGCTCGACTTCCTATGGCTACACCTTC
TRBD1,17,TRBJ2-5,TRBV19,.,CASSPLYSRQGRETQYF,TGTGCCAGTAGTCCCTTGTACAGCCGACAGGGTAGGGAGACCCAGTACTTC
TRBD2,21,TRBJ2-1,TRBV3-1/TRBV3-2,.,CASSQDTSSPGLAGAYNEQFF,TGTGCCAGCAGCCAAGATACTTCGTCCCCGGGACTAGCGGGAGCCTACAATGAGCAGTTCTTC
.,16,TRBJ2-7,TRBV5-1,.,CASSPSASRVVYEQYF,TGCGCCAGCAGCCCCAGCGCTAGTCGTGTGGTCTACGAGCAGTACTTC
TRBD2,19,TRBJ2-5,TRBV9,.,CASSAGLAGGPSLEVTQYF,TGTGCCAGCAGCGCGGGACTAGCGGGGGGGCCGTCGCTTGAGGTGACCCAGTACTTC
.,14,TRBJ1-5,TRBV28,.,CASSFRLRDQPQHF,TGTGCCAGCAGTTTTAGGTTGAGGGATCAGCCCCAGCATTTT